These T cell receptor beta chains were read from a single sample in a study of preoperative IRX-2 immunotherapy in early breast cancer. Produced via immunoSEQ multiplex PCR; TCRdb's table is partial and in-frame only. The sample holds around 30,000 clones, 83% seen once. The source material was lymph node tissue, sampled from a patient treated with IRX-2 immunotherapy. These receptors were collected from a human donor with breast cancer. CDR3s include the opening cysteine and the closing phenylalanine or tryptophan.

v_call,j_call,cdr3_aa
TRBV14,TRBJ2-3,CASSPWTDPDTQYF
TRBV15,TRBJ2-7,CATSRARSGGPMQYF
TRBV30,TRBJ1-5,CAWNPTGGDQPQHF
TRBV6-8,TRBJ1-1,CASSGKQRTEAFF
TRBV1,TRBJ1-4,CASSRGHGTDEKLFF
TRBV18,TRBJ1-3,CASSPGTLGNTIYF
TRBV28,TRBJ1-1,CASRTVNTEAFF
TRBV28,TRBJ2-2,CASTKTLRQGNTGELFF
TRBV7-7,TRBJ2-1,CASNLGFWSRRDGYNEQFF
TRBV16,TRBJ1-2,CASSQPTANYGYTF
TRBV28,TRBJ1-3,CASRAPGTAHYSGNTIYF
TRBV14,TRBJ1-2,CASRTENGYTF
TRBV2,TRBJ2-6,CATASGTGRSGANVLTF
TRBV4-1,TRBJ1-5,CASSQPLRGLPQPQHF
TRBV18,TRBJ1-5,CASSPPVQRGGNQPQHF
TRBV6-8,TRBJ1-3,CASTRGLSGTGNTIYF
TRBV7-7,TRBJ2-3,CASSLSGGGLTQFTDTQYF
TRBV19,TRBJ2-5,CASNGGVREETQYF
TRBV5-1,TRBJ1-6,CASSLRGIDSPLHF
TRBV11-3,TRBJ2-2,CASSLVVVQGDTGELFF
TRBV19,TRBJ2-2,CASSDRGSSPRELFF
TRBV18,TRBJ2-5,CASSPEMGAGLGTQYF